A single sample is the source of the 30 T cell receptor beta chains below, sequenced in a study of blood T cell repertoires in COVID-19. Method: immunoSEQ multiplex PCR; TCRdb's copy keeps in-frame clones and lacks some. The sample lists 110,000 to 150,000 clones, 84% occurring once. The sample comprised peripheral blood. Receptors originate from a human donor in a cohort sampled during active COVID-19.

Written as DNA, the CDR3 is TGTGCCAGCACGGAGTCCGGCACAGATACGCAGTATTTT. Translating gives CASTESGTDTQYF. The chain uses TRBV6-5 and TRBJ2-3; D is ambiguous. The V end lost 7 bases, the J end lost 1 base, and 9 bases lay between the germline ends. The CDR3 consists of 13 residues. The germline gives CDR1 MNHEY, CDR2 SVGAGI.

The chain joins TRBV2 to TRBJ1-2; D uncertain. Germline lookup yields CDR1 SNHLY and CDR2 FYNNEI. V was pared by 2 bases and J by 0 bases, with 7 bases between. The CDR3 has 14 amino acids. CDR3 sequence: CASSEFTANYGYTF. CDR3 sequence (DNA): TGTGCCAGCAGTGAATTTACGGCTAACTATGGCTACACCTTC. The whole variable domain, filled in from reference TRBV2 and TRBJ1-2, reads EPEVTQTPSHQVTQMGQEVILRCVPISNHLYFYWYRQILGQKVEFLVSFYNNEISEKSEIFDDQFSVERPDGSNFTLKIRSTKLEDSAMYFCASSEFTANYGYTFGSGTRLTVV.

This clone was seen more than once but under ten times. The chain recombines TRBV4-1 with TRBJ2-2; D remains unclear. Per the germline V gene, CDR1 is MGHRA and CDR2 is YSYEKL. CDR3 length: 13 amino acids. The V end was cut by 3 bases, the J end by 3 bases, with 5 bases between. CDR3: CASSQPDTGELFF. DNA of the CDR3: TGCGCCAGCAGCCAGCCAGACACCGGGGAGCTGTTTTTT.

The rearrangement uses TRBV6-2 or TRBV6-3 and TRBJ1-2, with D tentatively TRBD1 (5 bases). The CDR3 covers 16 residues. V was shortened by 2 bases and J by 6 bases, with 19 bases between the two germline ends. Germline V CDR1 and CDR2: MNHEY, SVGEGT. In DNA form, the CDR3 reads TGTGCCAGCAGTTACGAGGGGAGGACCTCTCGTCATGGCTACACCTTC. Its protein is CASSYEGRTSRHGYTF.

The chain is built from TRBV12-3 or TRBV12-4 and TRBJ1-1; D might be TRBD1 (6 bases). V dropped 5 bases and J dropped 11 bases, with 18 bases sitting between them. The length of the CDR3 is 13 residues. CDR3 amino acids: CASSQGGATTAFF. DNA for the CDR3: TGTGCCAGCAGTCAAGGGGGGGCTACCACCGCTTTCTTT.

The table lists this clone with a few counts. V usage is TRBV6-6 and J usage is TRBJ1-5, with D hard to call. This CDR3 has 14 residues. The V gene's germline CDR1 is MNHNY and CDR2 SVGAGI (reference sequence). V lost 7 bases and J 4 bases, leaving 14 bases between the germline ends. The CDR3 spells CASTSEGLNQPQHF. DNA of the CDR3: TGTGCCAGCACCTCGGAGGGATTAAATCAGCCCCAGCATTTT.

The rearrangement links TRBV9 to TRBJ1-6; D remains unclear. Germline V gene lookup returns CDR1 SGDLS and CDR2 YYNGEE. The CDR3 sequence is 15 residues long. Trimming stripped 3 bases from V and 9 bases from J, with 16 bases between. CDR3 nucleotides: TGTGCCAGCAGCGACCGGCCCGCCGGGAGTTCACCCCTCCACTTT. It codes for CASSDRPAGSSPLHF.

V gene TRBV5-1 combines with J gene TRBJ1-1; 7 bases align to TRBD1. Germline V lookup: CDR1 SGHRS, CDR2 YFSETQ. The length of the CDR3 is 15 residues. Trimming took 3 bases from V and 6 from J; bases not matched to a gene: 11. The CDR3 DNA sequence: TGCGCCAGCAGCTGGAATCTCCAGGGGGTCGCTGAAGCTTTCTTT. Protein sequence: CASSWNLQGVAEAFF.

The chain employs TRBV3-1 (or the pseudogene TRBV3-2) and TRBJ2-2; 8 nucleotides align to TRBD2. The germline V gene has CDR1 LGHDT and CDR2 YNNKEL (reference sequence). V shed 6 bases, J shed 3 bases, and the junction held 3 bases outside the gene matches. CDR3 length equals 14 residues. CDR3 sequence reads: CASRPSGHTGELFF. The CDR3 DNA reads TGTGCCAGCAGACCTAGCGGGCACACCGGGGAGCTGTTTTTT.

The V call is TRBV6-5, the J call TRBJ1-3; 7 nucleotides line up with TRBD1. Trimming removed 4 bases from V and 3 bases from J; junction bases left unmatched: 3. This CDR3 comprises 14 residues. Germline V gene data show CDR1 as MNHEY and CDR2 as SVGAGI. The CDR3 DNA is TGTGCCAGCAGTTCCGGGACAGATGGAAACACCATATATTTT. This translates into CASSSGTDGNTIYF.

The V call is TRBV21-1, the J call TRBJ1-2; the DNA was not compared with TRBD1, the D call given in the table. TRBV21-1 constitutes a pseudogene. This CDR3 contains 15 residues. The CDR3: CASSTPPPANYGYTF. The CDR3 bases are TGTGCCAGCAGCACCCCACCCCCAGCTAACTATGGCTACACCTTC.

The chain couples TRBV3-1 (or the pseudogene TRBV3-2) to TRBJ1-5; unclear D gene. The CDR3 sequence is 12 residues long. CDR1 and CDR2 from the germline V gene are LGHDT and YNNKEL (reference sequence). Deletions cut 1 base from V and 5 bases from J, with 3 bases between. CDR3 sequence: CASSQGDQPQHF. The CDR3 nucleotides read TGTGCCAGCAGCCAAGGAGATCAGCCCCAGCATTTT.

Here the CDR3 reads CATRTDRGRTEAFF. DNA for the CDR3: TGTGCCACCAGAACGGACAGGGGAAGAACTGAAGCTTTCTTT. The rearrangement links TRBV15 to TRBJ1-1, with 9 bases that match TRBD1. The V gene end was trimmed by 6 bases and the J gene end by 5 bases; junction bases not matched to a gene: 7. Germline assignment: CDR1 LNHNV and CDR2 YYDKDF (reference sequence). CDR3 length: 14 amino acids.

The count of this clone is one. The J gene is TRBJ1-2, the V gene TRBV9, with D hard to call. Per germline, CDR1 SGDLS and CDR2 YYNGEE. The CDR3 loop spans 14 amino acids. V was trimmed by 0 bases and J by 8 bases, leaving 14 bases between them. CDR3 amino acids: CASSVAGETGGYTF. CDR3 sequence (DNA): TGTGCCAGCAGCGTAGCCGGGGAAACGGGAGGCTACACCTTC.

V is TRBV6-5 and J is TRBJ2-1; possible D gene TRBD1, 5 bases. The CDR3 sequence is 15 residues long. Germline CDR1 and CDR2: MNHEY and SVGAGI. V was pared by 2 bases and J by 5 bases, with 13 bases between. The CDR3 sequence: CASSYTQADNNEQFF. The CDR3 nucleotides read TGTGCCAGCAGTTACACACAGGCGGATAACAATGAGCAGTTCTTC.

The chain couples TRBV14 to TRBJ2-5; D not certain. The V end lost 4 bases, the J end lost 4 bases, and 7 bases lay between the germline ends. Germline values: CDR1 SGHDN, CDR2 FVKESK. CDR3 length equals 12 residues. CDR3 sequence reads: CASSPSRETQYF. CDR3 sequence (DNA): TGTGCCAGCAGCCCGTCCCGAGAGACCCAGTACTTC. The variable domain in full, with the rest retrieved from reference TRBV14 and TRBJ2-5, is EAGVTQFPSHSVIEKGQTVTLRCDPISGHDNLYWYRRVMGKEIKFLLHFVKESKQDESGMPNNRFLAERTGGTYSTLKVQPAELEDSGVYFCASSPSRETQYFGPGTRLLVL.

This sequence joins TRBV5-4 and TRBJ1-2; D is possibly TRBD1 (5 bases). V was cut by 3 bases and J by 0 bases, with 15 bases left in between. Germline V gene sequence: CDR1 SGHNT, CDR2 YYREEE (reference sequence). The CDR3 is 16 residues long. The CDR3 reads CASSSREAITNYGYTF. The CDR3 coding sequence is TGTGCCAGCAGCTCCAGGGAGGCAATTACTAACTATGGCTACACCTTC.

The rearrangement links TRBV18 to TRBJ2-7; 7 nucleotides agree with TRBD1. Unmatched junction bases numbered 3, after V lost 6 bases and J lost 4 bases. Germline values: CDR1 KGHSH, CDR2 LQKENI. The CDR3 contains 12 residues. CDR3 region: CASSQQGYEQYV. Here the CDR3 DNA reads TGTGCCAGCTCCCAACAGGGGTACGAGCAGTACGTC.

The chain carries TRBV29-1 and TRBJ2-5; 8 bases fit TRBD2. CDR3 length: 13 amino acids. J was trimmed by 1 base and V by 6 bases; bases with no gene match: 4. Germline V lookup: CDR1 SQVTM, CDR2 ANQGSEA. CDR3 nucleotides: TGCAGCGTGTTAACTAGCGGCCAAGAGACCCAGTACTTC. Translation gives CSVLTSGQETQYF.

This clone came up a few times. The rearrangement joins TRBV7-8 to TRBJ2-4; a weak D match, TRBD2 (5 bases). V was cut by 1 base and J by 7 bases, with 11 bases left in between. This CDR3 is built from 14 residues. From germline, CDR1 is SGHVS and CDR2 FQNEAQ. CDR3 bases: TGTGCCAGCAGCTTAGGGAGGCCGGGGAACATTCAGTACTTC. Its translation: CASSLGRPGNIQYF.

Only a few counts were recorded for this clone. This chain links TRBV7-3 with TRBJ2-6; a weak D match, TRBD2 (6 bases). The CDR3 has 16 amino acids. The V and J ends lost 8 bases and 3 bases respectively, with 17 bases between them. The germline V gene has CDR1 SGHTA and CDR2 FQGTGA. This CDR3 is CASVGGEAFGANVLTF. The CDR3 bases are TGTGCCAGCGTCGGCGGGGAGGCCTTTGGGGCCAACGTCCTGACTTTC.

This CDR3 reads CATRDRGQEGTEAFF. The CDR3 region has the DNA TGTGCCACCAGGGACAGGGGGCAGGAAGGCACTGAAGCTTTCTTT. The gene calls are TRBV19 and TRBJ1-1, with 12 bases that match TRBD1. Germline V gives CDR1 LNHDA, CDR2 SQIVND (reference sequence). V dropped 10 bases and J dropped 4; count of bases not matched to a gene: 10. This CDR3 is built from 15 residues.

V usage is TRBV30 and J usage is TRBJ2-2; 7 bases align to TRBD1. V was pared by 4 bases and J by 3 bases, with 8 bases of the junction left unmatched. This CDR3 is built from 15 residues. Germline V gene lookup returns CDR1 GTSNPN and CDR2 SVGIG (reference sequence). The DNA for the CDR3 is TGTGCCTGGACGCCGGGACAGTTCGACACCGGGGAGCTGTTTTTT. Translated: CAWTPGQFDTGELFF.

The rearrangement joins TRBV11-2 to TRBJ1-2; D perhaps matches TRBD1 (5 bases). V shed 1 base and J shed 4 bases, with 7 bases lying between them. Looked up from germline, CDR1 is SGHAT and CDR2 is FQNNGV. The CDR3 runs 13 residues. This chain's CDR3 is CASSLGQGYGYTF. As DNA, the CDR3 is TGTGCCAGCAGCTTAGGGCAGGGCTATGGCTACACCTTC.

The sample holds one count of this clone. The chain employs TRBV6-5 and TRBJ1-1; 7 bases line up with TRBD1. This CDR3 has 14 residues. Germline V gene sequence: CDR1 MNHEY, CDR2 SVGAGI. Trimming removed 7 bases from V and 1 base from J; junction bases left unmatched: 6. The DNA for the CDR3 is TGTGCCAGCAATAGCGACAGGGAGAACACTGAAGCTTTCTTT. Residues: CASNSDRENTEAFF.

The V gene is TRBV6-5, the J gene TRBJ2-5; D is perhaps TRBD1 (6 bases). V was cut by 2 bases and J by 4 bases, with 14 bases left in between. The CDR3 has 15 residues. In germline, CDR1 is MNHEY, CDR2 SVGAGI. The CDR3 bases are TGTGCCAGCAGTTACGAACAGGGTGGGCTAGAGACCCAGTACTTC. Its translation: CASSYEQGGLETQYF.

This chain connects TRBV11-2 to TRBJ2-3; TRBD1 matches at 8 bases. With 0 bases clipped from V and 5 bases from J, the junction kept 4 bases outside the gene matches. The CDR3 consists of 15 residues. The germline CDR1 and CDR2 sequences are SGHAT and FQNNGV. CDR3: CASSLEQGAVDTQYF. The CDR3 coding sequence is TGTGCCAGCAGCTTAGAGCAGGGGGCTGTAGATACGCAGTATTTT.

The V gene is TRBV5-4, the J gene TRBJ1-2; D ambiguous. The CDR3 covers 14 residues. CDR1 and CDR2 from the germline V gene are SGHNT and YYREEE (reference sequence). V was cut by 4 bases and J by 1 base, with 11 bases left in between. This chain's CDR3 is CASSPIHSNYGYTF. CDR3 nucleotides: TGTGCCAGCAGCCCGATTCACAGTAACTATGGCTACACCTTC.

The CDR3 DNA reads as TGCAGCGTCAGATCGGGCGCTAGCGGTACGGATACGCAGTATTTT. Protein sequence: CSVRSGASGTDTQYF. The chain links TRBV29-1 to TRBJ2-3; TRBD2 agrees at 7 bases. The germline CDR1 and CDR2 sequences are SQVTM and ANQGSEA. Unmatched junction bases numbered 15, after V lost 6 bases and J lost 6 bases. CDR3 length equals 15 residues.

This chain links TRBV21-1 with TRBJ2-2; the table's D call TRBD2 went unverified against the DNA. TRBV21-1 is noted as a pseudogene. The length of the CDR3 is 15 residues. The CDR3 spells CASSPEAKPTGELFF. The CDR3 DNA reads TGTGCCAGCAGCCCCGAGGCCAAACCTACCGGGGAGCTGTTTTTT.